This T cell receptor (beta chain) stems from a study of identical twins. Study observations and caveats: Insertions ran lower in abundant cord blood beta clonotypes, though not in memory repertoires.

Template switching introduced a universal primer site, and the cDNA bore unique molecular identifiers. MiXCR, run by TCRdb on the 5' RACE reads, gives a single entry per CDR3 protein. The table shows about 900,000 distinct CDR3 sequences, with about 12% occurring only once. This clonotype was seen many times. Its specificity is not known. These data also formed part of another study, on yellow fever vaccine responses in identical twins. From that study: Reportedly, the response of twins' T cells to the vaccine seemed partly convergent, partly personalized.

Sample: PBMCs. The clonotype originates from a woman in her late teens or twenties in good health.

The CDR3 sequence: CAISERAGLSYEQYF. CDR3 nucleotide sequence: TGTGCCATCAGTGAGAGGGCGGGCCTATCCTACGAGCAGTACTTC. The chain employs TRBV10-3 and TRBJ2-7, with a tentative D call TRBD2 (5 bases). The V gene lost 2 bases and the J gene lost 1 base, with 12 bases spanning the gap. Germline V gene sequence: CDR1 ENHRY, CDR2 SYGVKD. The CDR3 spans 15 residues.